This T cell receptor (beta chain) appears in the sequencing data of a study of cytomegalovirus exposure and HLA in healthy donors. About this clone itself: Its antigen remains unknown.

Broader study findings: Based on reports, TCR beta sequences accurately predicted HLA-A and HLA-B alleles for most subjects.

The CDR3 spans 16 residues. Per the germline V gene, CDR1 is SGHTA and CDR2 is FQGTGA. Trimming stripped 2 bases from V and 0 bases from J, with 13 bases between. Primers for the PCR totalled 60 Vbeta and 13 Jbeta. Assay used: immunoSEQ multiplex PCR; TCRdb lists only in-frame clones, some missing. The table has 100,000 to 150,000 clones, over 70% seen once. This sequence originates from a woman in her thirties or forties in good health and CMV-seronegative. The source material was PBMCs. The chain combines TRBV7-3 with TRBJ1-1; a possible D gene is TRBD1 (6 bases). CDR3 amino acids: CASSLGGGKMNTEAFF. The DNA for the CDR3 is TGTGCCAGCAGCTTAGGGGGGGGCAAGATGAACACTGAAGCTTTCTTT.